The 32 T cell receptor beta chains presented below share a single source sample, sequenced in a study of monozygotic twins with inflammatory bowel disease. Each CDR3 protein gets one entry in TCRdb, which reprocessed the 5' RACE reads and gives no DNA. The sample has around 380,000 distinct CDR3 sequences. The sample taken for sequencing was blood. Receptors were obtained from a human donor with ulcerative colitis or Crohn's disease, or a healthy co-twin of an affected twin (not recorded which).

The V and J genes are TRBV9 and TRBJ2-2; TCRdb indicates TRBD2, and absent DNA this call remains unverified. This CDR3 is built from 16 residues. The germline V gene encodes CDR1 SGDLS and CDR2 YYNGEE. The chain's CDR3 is CASSVSQRGNTGELFF.

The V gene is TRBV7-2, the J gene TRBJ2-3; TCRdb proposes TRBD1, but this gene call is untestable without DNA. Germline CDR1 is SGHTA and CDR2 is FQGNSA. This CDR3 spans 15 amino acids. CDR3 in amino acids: CASSRFAGRTDTQYF.

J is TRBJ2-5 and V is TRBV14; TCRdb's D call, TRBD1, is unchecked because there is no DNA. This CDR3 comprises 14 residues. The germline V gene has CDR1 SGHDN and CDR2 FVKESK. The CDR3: CASSQDSGSETQYF.

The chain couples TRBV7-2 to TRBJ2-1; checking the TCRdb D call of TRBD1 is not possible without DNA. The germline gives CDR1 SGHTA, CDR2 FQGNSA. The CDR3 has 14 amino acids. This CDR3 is CASSPRQGIHEQFF.

The CDR3 loop is CSAREEALGPYNEQFF. The genes are TRBV20-1 and TRBJ2-1; TCRdb picks TRBD2, but there is no DNA to check that call. The CDR3 spans 16 residues. CDR1 DFQATT and CDR2 SNEGSKA come from the germline V gene (reference sequence).

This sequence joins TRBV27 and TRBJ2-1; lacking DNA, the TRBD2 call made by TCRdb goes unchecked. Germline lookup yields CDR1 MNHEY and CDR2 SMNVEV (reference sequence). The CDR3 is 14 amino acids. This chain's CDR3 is CASSYGLAGHEQFF.

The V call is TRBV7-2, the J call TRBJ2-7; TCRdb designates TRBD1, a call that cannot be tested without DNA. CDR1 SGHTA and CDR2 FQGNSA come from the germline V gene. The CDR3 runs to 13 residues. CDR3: CASSFGQYYEQYF.

Here the CDR3 reads CASTWTGATEQFF. The V and J genes are TRBV7-9 and TRBJ2-1; there is no DNA to check the TCRdb D call of TRBD1. The CDR3 covers 13 residues. CDR1 is SEHNR and CDR2 is FQNEAQ in the germline V gene (reference sequence).

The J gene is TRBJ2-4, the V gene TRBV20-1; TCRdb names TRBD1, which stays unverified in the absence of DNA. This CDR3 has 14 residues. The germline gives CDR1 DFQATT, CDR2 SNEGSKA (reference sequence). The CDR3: CSAGGGQGKNIQYF.

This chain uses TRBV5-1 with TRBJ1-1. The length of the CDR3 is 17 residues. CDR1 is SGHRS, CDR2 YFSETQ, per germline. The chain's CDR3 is CASSPTEARSGNTEAFF.

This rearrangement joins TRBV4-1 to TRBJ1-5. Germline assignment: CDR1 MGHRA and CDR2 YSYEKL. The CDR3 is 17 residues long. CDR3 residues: CASSQVFRTHSNQPQHF.

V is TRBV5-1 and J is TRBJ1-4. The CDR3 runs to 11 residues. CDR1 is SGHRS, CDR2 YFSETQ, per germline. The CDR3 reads CASRKGEKLFF. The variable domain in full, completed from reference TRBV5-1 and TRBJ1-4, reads KAGVTQTPRYLIKTRGQQVTLSCSPISGHRSVSWYQQTPGQGLQFLFEYFSETQRNKGNFPGRFSGRQFSNSRSEMNVSTLELGDSALYLCASRKGEKLFFGSGTQLSVL.

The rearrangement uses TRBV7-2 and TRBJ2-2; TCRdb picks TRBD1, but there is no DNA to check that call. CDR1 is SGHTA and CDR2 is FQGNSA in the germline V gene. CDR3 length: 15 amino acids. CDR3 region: CASSFQGGSAGELFF.

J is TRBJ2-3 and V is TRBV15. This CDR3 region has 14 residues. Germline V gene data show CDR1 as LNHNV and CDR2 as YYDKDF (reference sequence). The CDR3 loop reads CATSRDQASDTQYF. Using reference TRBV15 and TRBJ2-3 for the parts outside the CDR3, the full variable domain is DAMVIQNPRYQVTQFGKPVTLSCSQTLNHNVMYWYQQKSSQAPKLLFHYYDKDFNNEADTPDNFQSRRPNTSFCFLDIRSPGLGDTAMYLCATSRDQASDTQYFGPGTRLTVL.

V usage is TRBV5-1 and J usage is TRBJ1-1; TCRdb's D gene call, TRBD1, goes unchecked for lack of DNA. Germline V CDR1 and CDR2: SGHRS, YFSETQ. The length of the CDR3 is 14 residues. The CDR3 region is CASSREGANTEAFF.

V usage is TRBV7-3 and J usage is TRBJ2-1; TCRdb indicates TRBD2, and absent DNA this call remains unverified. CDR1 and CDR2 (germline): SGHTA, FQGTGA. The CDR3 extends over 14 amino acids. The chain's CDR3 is CASSLTQQRDSQFF.

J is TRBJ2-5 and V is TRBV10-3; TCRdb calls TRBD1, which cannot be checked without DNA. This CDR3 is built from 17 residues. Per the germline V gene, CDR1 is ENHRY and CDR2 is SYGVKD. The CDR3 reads CAISPGKGARDQETQYF.

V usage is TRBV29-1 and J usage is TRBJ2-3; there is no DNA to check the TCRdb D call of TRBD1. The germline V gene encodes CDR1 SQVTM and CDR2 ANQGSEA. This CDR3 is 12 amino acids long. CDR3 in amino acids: CSVGQGADTQYF.

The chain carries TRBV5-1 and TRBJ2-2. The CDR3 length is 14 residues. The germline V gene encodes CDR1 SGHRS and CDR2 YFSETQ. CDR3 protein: CASSFGVNTGELFF.

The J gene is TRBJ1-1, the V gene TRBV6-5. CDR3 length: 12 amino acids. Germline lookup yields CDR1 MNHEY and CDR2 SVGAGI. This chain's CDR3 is CASFTSNTEAFF.

This chain's CDR3 is CSASAGGRIGELFF. The J gene is TRBJ2-2, the V gene TRBV20-1; TCRdb gives TRBD2 as the D gene, but with no DNA this cannot be confirmed. Germline CDR1 and CDR2: DFQATT and SNEGSKA (reference sequence). The CDR3 covers 14 residues.

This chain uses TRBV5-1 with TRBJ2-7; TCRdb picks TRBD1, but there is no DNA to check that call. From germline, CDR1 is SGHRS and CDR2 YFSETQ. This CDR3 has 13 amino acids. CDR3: CASTPGPSYEQYF.

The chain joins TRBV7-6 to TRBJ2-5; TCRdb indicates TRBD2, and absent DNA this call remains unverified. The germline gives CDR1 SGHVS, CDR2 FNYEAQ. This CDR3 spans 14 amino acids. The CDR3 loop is CASSRNLAGETQYF.

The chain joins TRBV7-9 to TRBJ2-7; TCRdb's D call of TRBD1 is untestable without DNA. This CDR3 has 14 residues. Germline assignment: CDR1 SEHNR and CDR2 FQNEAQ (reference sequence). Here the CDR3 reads CASSSPGHGYEQYF.

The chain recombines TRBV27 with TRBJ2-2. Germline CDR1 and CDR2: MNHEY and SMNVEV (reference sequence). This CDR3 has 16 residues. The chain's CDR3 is CASSLSRSLNTGELFF.

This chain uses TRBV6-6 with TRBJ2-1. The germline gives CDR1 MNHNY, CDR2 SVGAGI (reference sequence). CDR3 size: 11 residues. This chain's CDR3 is CASSWTNEQFF.

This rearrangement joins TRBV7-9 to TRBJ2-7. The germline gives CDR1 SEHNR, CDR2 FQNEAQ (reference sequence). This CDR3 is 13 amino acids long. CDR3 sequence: CASSSPLRDEQYF.

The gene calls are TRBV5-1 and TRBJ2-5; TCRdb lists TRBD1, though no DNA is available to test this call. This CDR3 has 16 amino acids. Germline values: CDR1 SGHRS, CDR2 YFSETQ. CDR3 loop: CASSLTRGGQWETQYF. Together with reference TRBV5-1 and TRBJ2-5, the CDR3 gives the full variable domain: KAGVTQTPRYLIKTRGQQVTLSCSPISGHRSVSWYQQTPGQGLQFLFEYFSETQRNKGNFPGRFSGRQFSNSRSEMNVSTLELGDSALYLCASSLTRGGQWETQYFGPGTRLLVL.

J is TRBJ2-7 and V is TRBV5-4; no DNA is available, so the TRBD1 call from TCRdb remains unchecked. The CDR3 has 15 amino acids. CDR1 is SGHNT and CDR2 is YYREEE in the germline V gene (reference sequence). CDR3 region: CASSLGPGQVDEQYF.

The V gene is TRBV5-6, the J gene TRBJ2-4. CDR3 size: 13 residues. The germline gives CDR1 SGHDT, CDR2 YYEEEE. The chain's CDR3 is CASSQKAKNIQYF.

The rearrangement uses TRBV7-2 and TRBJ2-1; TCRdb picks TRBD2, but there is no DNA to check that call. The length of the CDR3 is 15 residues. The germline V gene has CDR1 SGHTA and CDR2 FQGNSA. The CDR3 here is CASSVSGRALNEQFF.

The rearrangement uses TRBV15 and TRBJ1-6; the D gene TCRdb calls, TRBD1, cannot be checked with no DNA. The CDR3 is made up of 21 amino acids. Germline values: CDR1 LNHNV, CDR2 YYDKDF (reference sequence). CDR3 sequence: CATSRDLRGRRTAYYNSPLHF.